This entry features one TCR beta chain sequence. The antigen remains undetermined. The sample originates from a study of tumor-infiltrating lymphocytes in primary liver carcinoma. Total RNA (roughly 0.45 ug) served as template for TCR beta cDNA synthesis primed by a constant-region primer. Modified slightly, ARM-PCR produced TCR beta libraries over three nested multiplex PCR rounds. The two initial PCR rounds, approximately 10 cycles each, used TRBV1-TRBV30 forward and C-beta reverse primers. TCRdb re-called the multiplex PCR reads through MiXCR, storing one row per CDR3 protein. Altogether about 35,000 distinct CDR3 sequences are present, less than 85% being singletons, with the ten largest covering 16%. Co-extracted RNA and DNA came from 20-30 mg of unsorted bulk tissue. Over 75% of the cells were viable tumor cells in every tumor sample. The study's findings and limits: Tumor region pairs shared more overlap than did tumor-adjacent and tumor-blood pairs. Tumors had a top-250-clone fraction that was significantly higher than blood (p = 0.039). Only about 7.5-25% of top clones appeared in all five tumor regions.

CDR3 length: 15 amino acids. Germline CDR1 and CDR2: MDHEN and SYDVKM. V dropped 8 bases and J dropped 3 bases, with 20 bases sitting between them. This TCR derives from a man aged 40-49 years with primary liver carcinoma and hepatitis B virus infection. The source material was liver tumor tissue from sampling region 4. The subset: tumor region T4, right-lateral pole. V and J are TRBV28 and TRBJ2-7, with D perhaps matching TRBD1 or TRBD2 (6 bases each). The CDR3 here is CASSHRSRGLYEQYF. The CDR3 region has the DNA TGTGCCAGCTCCCACCGGAGCAGGGGACTCTACGAGCAGTACTTC.